These 4 T cell receptor beta chains were all obtained from the same sample, sequenced in a study of OX40 agonist ivuxolimab in advanced cancers. Sequencing used immunoSEQ multiplex PCR; TCRdb keeps in-frame clones, though not all of them. The sample yields nearly 50,000 clones, around 90% seen once. The specimen was CD4+ or CD8+ T cells sorted from blood, collected in a trial of the OX40 agonist ivuxolimab. Every receptor here comes from an adult with an advanced solid tumor such as melanoma, head and neck, liver or kidney cancer.

This sequence joins TRBV5-6 and TRBJ1-1; maybe TRBD1 (5 bases). This CDR3 is built from 13 residues. Per the germline V gene, CDR1 is SGHDT and CDR2 is YYEEEE. V lost 3 bases, J lost 5 bases, and 11 bases lay in between. The CDR3 bases are TGTGCCAGCAGCTACTCGGGGGGTACTGAAGCTTTCTTT. Translating it yields CASSYSGGTEAFF.

V gene TRBV19 combines with J gene TRBJ2-1, with a tentative D call TRBD2 (7 bases). Trimming removed 6 bases from V and 8 bases from J, with 14 bases in between. This CDR3 has 13 amino acids. CDR1 LNHDA and CDR2 SQIVND come from the germline V gene (reference sequence). The DNA for the CDR3 is TGTGCCAGTAGCGGGGGGCTGGGGGATGAGCAGTTCTTC. Translated, it gives CASSGGLGDEQFF.

The CDR3 DNA reads as TGCGCCAGCAGCGCTGGAGGGGATACCTACGAGCAGTACTTC. Protein: CASSAGGDTYEQYF. The V call is TRBV10-2, the J call TRBJ2-7; D perhaps matches TRBD2 (6 bases). This CDR3 comprises 14 residues. From germline, CDR1 is WSHSY and CDR2 SAAADI. Trimming cost V 6 bases and J 2 bases, with 14 bases left between them.

DNA of the CDR3: TGTGCCAGCAGTTTTCAAAACAATGAGCAGTTCTTC. It encodes CASSFQNNEQFF. V gene TRBV28 combines with J gene TRBJ2-1; D call uncertain. Germline loops: CDR1 MDHEN, CDR2 SYDVKM. The CDR3 spans 12 residues. The V end lost 3 bases, the J end lost 5 bases, and 5 bases lay between the germline ends.